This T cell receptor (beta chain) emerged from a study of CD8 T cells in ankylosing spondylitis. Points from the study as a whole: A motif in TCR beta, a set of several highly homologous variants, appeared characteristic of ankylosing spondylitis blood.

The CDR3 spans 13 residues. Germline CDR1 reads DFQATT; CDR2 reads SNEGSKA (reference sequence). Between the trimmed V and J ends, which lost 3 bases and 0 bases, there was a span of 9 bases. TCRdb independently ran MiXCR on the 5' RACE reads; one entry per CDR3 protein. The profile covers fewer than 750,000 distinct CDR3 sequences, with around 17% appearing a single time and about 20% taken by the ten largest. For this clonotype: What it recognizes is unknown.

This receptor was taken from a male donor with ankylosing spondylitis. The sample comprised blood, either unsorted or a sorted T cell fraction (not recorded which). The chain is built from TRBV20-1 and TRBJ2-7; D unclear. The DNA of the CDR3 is TGCAGTGCTAGGCTACCAAACTCCTACGAGCAGTACTTC. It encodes CSARLPNSYEQYF.